This T cell receptor beta chain is from a study of T cells in Graves' hyperthyroidism and ophthalmopathy. Study as a whole: Peripheral blood sampling occurred at initial diagnosis, before any treatment.

This clonotype was found many times. Its specificity is unknown. Authors of the study amplified TCR beta CDR3 regions from RNA transcripts. The study used the HTBI primer set for a first-round RT-PCR of the TCR CDR3. TCRdb itself ran the multiplex PCR reads through MiXCR, one entry per CDR3 protein. The profile shows about 420,000 distinct CDR3 sequences, approximately 13% of them singletons. The V gene lost 3 bases and the J gene lost 2 bases, with 6 bases spanning the gap. CDR3 size: 12 residues. The germline V gene has CDR1 DFQATT and CDR2 SNEGSKA (reference sequence). Study-wide findings and caveats: Classification by a 13 V-J model distinguished ophthalmopathy from stable hyperthyroidism.

PBMCs came from about 10 ml fresh peripheral blood. Sequenced input: blood. The V call is TRBV20-1, the J call TRBJ2-3, with D unclear. This clonotype originated in a woman aged 18-29 years with Graves' hyperthyroidism. The CDR3 sequence is CSARVVTDTQYF. The CDR3 bases are TGCAGTGCTAGGGTCGTCACAGATACGCAGTATTTT.